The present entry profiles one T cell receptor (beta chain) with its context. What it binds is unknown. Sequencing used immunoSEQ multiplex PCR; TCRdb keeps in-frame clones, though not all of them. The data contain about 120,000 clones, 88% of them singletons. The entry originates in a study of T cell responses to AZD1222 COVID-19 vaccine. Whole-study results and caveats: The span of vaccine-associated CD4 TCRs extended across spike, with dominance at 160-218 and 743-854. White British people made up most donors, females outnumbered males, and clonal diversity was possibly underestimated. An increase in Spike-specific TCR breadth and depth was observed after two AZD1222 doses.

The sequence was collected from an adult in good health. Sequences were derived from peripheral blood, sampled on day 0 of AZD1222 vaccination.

In DNA form, the CDR3 reads TGCGCCAGCAGTGGTGGAGGGACAGGTGAAAACATTCAGTACTTC. Translated: CASSGGGTGENIQYF. The rearrangement joins TRBV10-1 to TRBJ2-4; TRBD1 aligns across 8 bases. The CDR3 spans 15 residues. J lost 5 bases, V lost 4 bases, and 7 bases had no gene match. Germline CDR1 reads WNHNN; CDR2 reads SYGVQD (reference sequence).